This TCR beta chain appears in the sequencing data of a study of blood T cell repertoires in COVID-19. The overall study: Collection of acute and convalescent COVID-19 samples took place in the United States, Italy and Spain.

Authors' analysis steps: Counts of nucleated cells, estimated from reference gene primer amplification, were obtained. Sequencing used immunoSEQ multiplex PCR; TCRdb keeps in-frame clones, though not all of them. D and trimming come from the DNA, and the V and J calls and clone size come from that table. The table lists over 45,000 clones, 80% to 90% of them singletons. The clonotype comes from a man aged 35-49 years with acute or convalescent COVID-19. The sequenced sample was peripheral blood.

The CDR3 reads CSASRRGGLETQYF. In nucleotides, the CDR3 is TGCAGTGCTAGTCGGCGGGGGGGCTTGGAGACCCAGTACTTC. The genes are TRBV20-1 and TRBJ2-5; 9 nucleotides match TRBD2. In germline, CDR1 is DFQATT, CDR2 SNEGSKA (reference sequence). V was clipped by 3 bases and J by 5 bases; unmatched bases: 7. CDR3 length: 14 amino acids.